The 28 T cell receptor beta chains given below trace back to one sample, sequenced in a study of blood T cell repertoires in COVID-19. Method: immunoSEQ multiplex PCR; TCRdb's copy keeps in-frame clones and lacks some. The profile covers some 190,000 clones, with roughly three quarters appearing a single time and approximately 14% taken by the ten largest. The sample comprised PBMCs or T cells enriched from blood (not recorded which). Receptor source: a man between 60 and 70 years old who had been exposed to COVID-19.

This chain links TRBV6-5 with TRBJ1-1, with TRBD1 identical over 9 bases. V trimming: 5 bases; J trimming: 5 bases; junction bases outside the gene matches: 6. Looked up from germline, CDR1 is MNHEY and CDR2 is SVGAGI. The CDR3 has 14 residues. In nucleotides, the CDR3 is TGTGCCAGCAGTCCGGACAGGGGACTGACTGAAGCTTTCTTT. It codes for CASSPDRGLTEAFF.

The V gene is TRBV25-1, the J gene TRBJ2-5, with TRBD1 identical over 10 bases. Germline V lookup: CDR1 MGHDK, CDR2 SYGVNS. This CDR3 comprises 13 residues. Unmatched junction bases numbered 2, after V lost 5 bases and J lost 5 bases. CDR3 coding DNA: TGTGCCAGCAGTATGACAGGGGGCGAGACCCAGTACTTC. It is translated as CASSMTGGETQYF.

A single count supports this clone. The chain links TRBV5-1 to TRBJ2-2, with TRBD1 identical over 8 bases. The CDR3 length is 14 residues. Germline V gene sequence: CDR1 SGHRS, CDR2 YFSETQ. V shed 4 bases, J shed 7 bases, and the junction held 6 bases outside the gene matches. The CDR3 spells CASSGRGLDGELFF. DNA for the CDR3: TGCGCCAGCAGCGGCAGGGGGCTGGACGGGGAGCTGTTTTTT.

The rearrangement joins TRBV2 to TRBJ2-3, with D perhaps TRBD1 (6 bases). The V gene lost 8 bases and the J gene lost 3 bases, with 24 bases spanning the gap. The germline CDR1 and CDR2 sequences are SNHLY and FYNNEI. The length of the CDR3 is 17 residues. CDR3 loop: CASGGTGSYSRTDTQYF. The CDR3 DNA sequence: TGTGCCAGCGGTGGCACAGGGTCCTACTCAAGGACAGATACGCAGTATTTT.

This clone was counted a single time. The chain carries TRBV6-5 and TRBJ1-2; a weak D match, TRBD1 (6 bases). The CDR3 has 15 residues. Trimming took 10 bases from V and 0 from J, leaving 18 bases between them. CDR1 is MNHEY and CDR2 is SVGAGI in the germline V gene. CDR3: CATRRDTDSNYGYTF. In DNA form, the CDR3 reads TGTGCCACACGCCGGGACACCGATTCTAACTATGGCTACACCTTC.

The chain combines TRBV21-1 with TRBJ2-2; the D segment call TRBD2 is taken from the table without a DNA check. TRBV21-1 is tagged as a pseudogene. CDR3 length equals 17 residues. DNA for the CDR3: TGTGCCAGCAGCAAAGTTCCGCGGGGGAGTTACTCCGGGGAGCTGTTTTTT. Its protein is CASSKVPRGSYSGELFF.

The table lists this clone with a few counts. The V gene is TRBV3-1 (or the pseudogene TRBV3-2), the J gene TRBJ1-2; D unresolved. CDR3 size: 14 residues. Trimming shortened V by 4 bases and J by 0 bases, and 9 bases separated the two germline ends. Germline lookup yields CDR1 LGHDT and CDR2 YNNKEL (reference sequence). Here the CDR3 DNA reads TGTGCCAGCAGCCCTCGGGGTGCTAACTATGGCTACACCTTC. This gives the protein CASSPRGANYGYTF.

The DNA for the CDR3 is TGTGCCAGCAGCTGGACTAGCGGGAAGACCGAGCAGTTCTTC. Translation gives CASSWTSGKTEQFF. V usage is TRBV3-1 (or the pseudogene TRBV3-2) and J usage is TRBJ2-1, with TRBD2 matching 12 bases. V lost 5 bases to trimming and J lost 10 bases; unmatched junction nucleotides: 6. This CDR3 region has 14 residues. The germline V gene encodes CDR1 LGHDT and CDR2 YNNKEL (reference sequence).

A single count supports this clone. The chain's CDR3 is CASSLGSGQVYGYTF. The CDR3 coding sequence is TGTGCCAGCAGCTTAGGTTCCGGCCAGGTCTATGGCTACACCTTC. V is TRBV7-2 and J is TRBJ1-2; D gene ambiguous. Trimming removed 1 base at V and 4 bases at J, with 13 bases between. Germline lookup yields CDR1 SGHTA and CDR2 FQGNSA. CDR3 length: 15 amino acids.

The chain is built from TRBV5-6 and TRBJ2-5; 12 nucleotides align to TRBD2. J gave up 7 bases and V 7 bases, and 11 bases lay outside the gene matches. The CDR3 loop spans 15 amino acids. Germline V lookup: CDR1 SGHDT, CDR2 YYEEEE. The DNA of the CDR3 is TGTGCCAGCTTCCTTAGGACTAGCGGGGCCGGGACCCAGTACTTC. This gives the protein CASFLRTSGAGTQYF.

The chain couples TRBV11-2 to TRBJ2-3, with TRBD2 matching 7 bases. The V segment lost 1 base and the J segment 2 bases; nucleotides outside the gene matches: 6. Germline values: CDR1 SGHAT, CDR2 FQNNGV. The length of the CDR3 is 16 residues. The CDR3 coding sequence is TGTGCCAGCAGCTTAGTCGGGGGGACTTCCACAGATACGCAGTATTTT. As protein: CASSLVGGTSTDTQYF.

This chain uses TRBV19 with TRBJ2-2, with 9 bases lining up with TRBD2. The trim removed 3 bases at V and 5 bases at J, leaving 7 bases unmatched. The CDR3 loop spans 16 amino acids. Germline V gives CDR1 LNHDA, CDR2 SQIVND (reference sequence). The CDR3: CASSIPTSGSTGELFF. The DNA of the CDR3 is TGTGCCAGTAGTATCCCCACTAGCGGGTCGACCGGGGAGCTGTTTTTT. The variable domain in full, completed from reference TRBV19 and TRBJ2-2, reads DGGITQSPKYLFRKEGQNVTLSCEQNLNHDAMYWYRQDPGQGLRLIYYSQIVNDFQKGDIAEGYSVSREKKESFPLTVTSAQKNPTAFYLCASSIPTSGSTGELFFGEGSRLTVL.

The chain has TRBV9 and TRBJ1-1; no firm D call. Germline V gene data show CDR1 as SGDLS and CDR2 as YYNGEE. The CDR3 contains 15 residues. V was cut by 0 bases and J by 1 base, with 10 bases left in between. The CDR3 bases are TGTGCCAGCAGCGTAGGAGAATCTCCGAACACTGAAGCTTTCTTT. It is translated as CASSVGESPNTEAFF.

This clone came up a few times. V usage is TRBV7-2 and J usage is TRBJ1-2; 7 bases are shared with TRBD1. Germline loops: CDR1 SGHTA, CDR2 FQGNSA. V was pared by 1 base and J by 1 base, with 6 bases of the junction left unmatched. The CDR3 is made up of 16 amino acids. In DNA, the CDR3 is TGTGCCAGCAGCTTAGTAGGGGGCGGCAATAACTATGGCTACACCTTC. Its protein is CASSLVGGGNNYGYTF.

The CDR3 protein is CSVARSSYEQYF. The CDR3 DNA reads TGCAGCGTTGCCCGGAGCTCCTACGAGCAGTACTTC. The gene calls are TRBV29-1 and TRBJ2-7; D not certain. Trimming stripped 4 bases from V and 0 bases from J, with 7 bases between. The CDR3 is 12 residues long. Per germline, CDR1 SQVTM and CDR2 ANQGSEA.

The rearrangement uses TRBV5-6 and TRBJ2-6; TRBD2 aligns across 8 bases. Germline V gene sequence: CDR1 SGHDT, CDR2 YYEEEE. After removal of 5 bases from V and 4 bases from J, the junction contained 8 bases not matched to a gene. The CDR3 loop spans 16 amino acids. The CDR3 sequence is CASSPGGPRGANVLTF. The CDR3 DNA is TGTGCCAGCAGTCCGGGAGGGCCAAGGGGGGCCAACGTCCTGACTTTC. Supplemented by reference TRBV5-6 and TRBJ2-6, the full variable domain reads DAGVTQSPTHLIKTRGQQVTLRCSPKSGHDTVSWYQQALGQGPQFIFQYYEEEERQRGNFPDRFSGHQFPNYSSELNVNALLLGDSALYLCASSPGGPRGANVLTFGAGSRLTVL.

In DNA form, the CDR3 reads TGTGCCAGCAGCGGGGAACAGGGTACGGCTGAAGCTTTCTTT. Translation: CASSGEQGTAEAFF. J is TRBJ1-1 and V is TRBV7-2; tentative D call: TRBD1 (6 bases). Per the germline V gene, CDR1 is SGHTA and CDR2 is FQGNSA. V was trimmed by 5 bases and J by 6 bases, leaving 16 bases between them. The CDR3 totals 14 residues.

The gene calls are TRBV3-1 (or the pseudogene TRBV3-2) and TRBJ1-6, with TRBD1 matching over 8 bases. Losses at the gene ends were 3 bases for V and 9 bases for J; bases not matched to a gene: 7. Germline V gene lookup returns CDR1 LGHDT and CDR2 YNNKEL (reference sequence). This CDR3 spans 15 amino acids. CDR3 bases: TGTGCCAGCAGCCACAGACAGGGGTTGATTTCACCCCTCCACTTT. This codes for CASSHRQGLISPLHF.

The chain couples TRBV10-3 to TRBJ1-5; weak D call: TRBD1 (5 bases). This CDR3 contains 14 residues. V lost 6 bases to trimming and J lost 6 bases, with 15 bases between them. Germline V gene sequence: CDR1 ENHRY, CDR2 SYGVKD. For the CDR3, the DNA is TGTGCCATCAGCATGACTCAGCAGGGTCAGCCCCAGCATTTT. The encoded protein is CAISMTQQGQPQHF.

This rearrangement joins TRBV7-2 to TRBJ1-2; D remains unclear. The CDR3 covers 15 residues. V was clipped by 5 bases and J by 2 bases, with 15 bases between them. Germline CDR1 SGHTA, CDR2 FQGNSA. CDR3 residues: CASSQPHGQNYGYTF. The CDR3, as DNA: TGTGCCAGCAGCCAACCCCATGGGCAGAACTATGGCTACACCTTC.

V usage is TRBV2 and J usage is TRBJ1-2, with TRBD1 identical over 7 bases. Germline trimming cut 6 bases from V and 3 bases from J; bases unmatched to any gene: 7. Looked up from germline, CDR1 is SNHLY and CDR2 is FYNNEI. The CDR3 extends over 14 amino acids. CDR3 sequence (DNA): TGTGCCAGCAGCCGACAGGGAAATCACTATGGCTACACCTTC. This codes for CASSRQGNHYGYTF.

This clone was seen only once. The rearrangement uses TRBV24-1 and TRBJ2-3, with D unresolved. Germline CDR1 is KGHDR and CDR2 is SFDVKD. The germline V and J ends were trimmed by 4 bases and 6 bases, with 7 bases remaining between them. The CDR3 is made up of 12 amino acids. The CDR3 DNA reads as TGTGCCACCAGTGACCGCAGGGATACGCAGTATTTT. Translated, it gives CATSDRRDTQYF.

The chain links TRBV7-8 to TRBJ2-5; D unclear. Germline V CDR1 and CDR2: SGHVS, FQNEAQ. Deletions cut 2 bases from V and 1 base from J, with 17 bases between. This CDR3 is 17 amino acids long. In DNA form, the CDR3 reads TGTGCCAGCAGCTTATTCTATGCGCCTGCATCCCAAGAGACCCAGTACTTC. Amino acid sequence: CASSLFYAPASQETQYF.

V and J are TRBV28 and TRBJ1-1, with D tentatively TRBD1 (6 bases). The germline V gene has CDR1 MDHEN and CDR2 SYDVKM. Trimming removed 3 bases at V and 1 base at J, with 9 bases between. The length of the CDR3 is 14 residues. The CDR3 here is CASSLVRGNTEAFF. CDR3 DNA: TGTGCCAGCAGTTTGGTCAGGGGGAACACTGAAGCTTTCTTT.

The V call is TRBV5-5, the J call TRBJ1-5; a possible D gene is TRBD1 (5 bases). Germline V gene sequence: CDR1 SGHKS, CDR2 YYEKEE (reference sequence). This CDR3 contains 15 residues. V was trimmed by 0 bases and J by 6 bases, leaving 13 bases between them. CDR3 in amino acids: CASSLEWSQVQPQHF. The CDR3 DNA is TGTGCCAGCAGCTTGGAGTGGTCACAGGTTCAGCCCCAGCATTTT. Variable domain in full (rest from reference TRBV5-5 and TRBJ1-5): DAGVTQSPTHLIKTRGQQVTLRCSPISGHKSVSWYQQVLGQGPQFIFQYYEKEERGRGNFPDRFSARQFPNYSSELNVNALLLGDSALYLCASSLEWSQVQPQHFGDGTRLSIL.

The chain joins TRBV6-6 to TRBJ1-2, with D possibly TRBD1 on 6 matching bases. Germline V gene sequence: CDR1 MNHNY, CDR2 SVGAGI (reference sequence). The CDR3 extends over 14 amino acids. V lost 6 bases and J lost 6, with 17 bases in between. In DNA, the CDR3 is TGTGCCAGCAGACCGGGGGGGGCTTATCATGGCTACACCTTC. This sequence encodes CASRPGGAYHGYTF.

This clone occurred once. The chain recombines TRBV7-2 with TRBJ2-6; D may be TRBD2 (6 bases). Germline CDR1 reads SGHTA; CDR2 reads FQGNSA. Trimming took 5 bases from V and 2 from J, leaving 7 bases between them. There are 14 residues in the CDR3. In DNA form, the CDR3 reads TGTGCCAGCAGCGGAGGGGCTGGGGCCAACGTCCTGACTTTC. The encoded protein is CASSGGAGANVLTF.

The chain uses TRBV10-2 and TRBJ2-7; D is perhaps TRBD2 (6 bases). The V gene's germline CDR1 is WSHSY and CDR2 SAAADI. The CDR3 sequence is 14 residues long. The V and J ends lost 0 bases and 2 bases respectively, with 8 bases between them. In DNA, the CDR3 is TGCGCCAGCAGTGAGTCTAGCGGACCCTACGAGCAGTACTTC. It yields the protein CASSESSGPYEQYF.